This paragraph covers one T cell receptor beta chain sequence. Its target is unknown. This sample was taken from a study of stem cell transplantation in POMP-related autoinflammatory disease. Regarding the study as a whole: Unique TRB V-J gene pairings were limited in number in patients with PRAID. In patients with PRAID, every analyzed T-cell subset tended to show lower diversity and higher clonality.

Measured with immunoSEQ multiplex PCR; TCRdb has only the in-frame clones, and not every one. The sample has about 11,000 clones, 85% to 90% seen once. V was pared by 2 bases and J by 6 bases, with 8 bases of the junction left unmatched. The germline V gene encodes CDR1 SGHNT and CDR2 YYREEE (reference sequence). There are 16 residues in the CDR3. The sample was CD8+ T cells from PBMCs, taken before stem cell transplantation. The rearrangement uses TRBV5-4 and TRBJ1-2; TRBD1 aligns across 12 bases. The TCR sequence derives from a human donor with POMP-related autoinflammation and immune dysregulation (PRAID). The CDR3 reads CASSFPGTGGRDGYTF. The CDR3 DNA reads as TGTGCCAGCAGCTTCCCCGGGACAGGGGGCAGGGATGGCTACACCTTC.